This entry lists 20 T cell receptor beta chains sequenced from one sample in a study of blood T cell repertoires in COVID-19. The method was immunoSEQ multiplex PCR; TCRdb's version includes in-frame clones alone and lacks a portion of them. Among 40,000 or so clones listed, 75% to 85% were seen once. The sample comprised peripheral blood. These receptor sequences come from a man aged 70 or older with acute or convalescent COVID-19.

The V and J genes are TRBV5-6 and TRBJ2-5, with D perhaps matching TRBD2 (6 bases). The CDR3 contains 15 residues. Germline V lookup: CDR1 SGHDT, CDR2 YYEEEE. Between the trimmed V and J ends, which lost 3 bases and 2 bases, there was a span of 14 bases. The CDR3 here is CASSWGLYQQETQYF. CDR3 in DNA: TGTGCCAGCAGCTGGGGACTGTACCAACAAGAGACCCAGTACTTC.

DNA for the CDR3: TGTGCCAGTAGTATCCTTAGCGGCAGGGCGAACACCGGGGAGCTGTTTTTT. It yields the protein CASSILSGRANTGELFF. The J gene is TRBJ2-2, the V gene TRBV19, with D possibly matching TRBD2 (6 bases). The germline gives CDR1 LNHDA, CDR2 SQIVND (reference sequence). The CDR3 is 17 amino acids. Trimming pared 3 bases from V and 0 bases from J, leaving 14 bases between.

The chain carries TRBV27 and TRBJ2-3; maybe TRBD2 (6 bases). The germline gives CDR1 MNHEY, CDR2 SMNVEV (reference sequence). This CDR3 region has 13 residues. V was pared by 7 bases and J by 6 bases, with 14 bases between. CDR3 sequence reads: CASMPSASDTQYF. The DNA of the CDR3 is TGTGCCAGCATGCCTAGCGCGTCCGATACGCAGTATTTT.

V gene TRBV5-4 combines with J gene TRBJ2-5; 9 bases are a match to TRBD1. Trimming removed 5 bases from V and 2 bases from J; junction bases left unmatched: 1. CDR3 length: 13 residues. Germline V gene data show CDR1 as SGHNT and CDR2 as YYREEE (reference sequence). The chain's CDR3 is CASSGTGQETQYF. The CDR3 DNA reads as TGTGCCAGCAGTGGGACAGGGCAAGAGACCCAGTACTTC. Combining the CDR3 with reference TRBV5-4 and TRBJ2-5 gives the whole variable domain ETGVTQSPTHLIKTRGQQVTLRCSSQSGHNTVSWYQQALGQGPQFIFQYYREEENGRGNFPPRFSGLQFPNYSSELNVNALELDDSALYLCASSGTGQETQYFGPGTRLLVL.

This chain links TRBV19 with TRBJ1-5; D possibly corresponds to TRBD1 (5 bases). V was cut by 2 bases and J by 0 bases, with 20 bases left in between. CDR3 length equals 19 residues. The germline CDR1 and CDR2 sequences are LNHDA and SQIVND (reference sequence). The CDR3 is CASSILGQAQLHSNQPQHF. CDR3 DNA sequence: TGTGCCAGTAGTATACTGGGGCAGGCCCAACTCCATAGCAATCAGCCCCAGCATTTT.

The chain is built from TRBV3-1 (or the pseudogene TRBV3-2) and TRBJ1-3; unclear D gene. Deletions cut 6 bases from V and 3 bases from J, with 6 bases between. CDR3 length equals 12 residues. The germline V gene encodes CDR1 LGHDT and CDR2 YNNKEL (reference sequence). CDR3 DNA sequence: TGTGCCAGCAGAGGAGTTGGAAACACCATATATTTT. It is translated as CASRGVGNTIYF.

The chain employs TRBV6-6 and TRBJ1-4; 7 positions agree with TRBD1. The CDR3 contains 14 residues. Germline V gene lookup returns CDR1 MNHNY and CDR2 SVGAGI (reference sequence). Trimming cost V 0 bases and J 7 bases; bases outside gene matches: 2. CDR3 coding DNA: TGTGCCAGCAGTTACTCCCAGGGGGGTGAAAAACTGTTTTTT. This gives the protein CASSYSQGGEKLFF.

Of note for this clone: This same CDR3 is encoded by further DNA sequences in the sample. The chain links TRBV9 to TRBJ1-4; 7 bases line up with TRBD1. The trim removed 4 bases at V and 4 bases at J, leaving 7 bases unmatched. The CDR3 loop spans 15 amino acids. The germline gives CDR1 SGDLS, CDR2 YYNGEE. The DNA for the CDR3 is TGTGCCAGCAGCCCTGGGGACAGATTTAATGAAAAACTGTTTTTT. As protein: CASSPGDRFNEKLFF.

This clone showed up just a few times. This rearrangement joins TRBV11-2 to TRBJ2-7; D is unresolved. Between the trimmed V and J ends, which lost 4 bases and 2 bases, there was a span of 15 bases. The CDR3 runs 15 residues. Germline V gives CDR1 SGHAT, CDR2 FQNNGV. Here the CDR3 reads CASSYAVGPTYEQYF. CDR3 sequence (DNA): TGTGCCAGCAGCTACGCGGTGGGTCCTACCTACGAGCAGTACTTC. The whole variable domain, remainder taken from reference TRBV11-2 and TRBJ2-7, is EAGVAQSPRYKIIEKRQSVAFWCNPISGHATLYWYQQILGQGPKLLIQFQNNGVVDDSQLPKDRFSAERLKGVDSTLKIQPAKLEDSAVYLCASSYAVGPTYEQYFGPGTRLTVT.

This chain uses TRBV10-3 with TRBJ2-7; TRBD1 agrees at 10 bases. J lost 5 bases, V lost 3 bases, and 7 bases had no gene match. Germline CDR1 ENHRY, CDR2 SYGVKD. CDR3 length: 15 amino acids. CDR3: CAISDRDRGVHEQYF. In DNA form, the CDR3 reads TGTGCCATCAGTGACAGGGACAGGGGAGTTCACGAGCAGTACTTC.

The CDR3 loop is CASSRGGTGEVTIQYF. In DNA form, the CDR3 reads TGTGCCAGCAGCCGCGGTGGGACAGGGGAGGTTACCATTCAGTACTTC. The chain links TRBV6-2 or TRBV6-3 to TRBJ2-4; 10 bases line up with TRBD1. J lost 9 bases, V lost 6 bases, and 14 bases had no gene match. CDR3 length equals 16 residues. Germline values: CDR1 MNHEY, CDR2 SVGEGT.

The CDR3 sequence: CASSLGESTEAFF. The CDR3 nucleotides are TGCGCCAGCAGCTTGGGGGAGAGCACTGAAGCTTTCTTT. The chain employs TRBV5-1 and TRBJ1-1; D gene unclear. V gave up 0 bases and J gave up 4 bases, with 7 bases separating them. This CDR3 has 13 residues. Per the germline V gene, CDR1 is SGHRS and CDR2 is YFSETQ.

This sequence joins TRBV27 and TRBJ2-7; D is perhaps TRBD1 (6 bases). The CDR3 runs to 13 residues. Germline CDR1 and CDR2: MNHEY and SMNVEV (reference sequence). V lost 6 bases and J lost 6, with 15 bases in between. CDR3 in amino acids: CASSPGQGSEQYF. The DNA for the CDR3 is TGTGCCAGCAGCCCGGGACAAGGTAGCGAGCAGTACTTC.

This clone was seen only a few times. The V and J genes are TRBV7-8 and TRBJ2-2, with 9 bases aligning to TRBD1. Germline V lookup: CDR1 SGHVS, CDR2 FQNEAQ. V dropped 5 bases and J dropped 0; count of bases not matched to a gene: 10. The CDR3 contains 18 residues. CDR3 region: CASSPRGTGTSNTGELFF. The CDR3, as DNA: TGTGCCAGCAGCCCACGTGGGACAGGGACTTCGAACACCGGGGAGCTGTTTTTT.

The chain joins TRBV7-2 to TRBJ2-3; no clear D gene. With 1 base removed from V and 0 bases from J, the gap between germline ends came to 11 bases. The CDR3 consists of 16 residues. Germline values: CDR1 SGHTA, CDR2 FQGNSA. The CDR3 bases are TGTGCCAGCAGCTTAGATGCACTACCTAGCACAGATACGCAGTATTTT. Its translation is CASSLDALPSTDTQYF. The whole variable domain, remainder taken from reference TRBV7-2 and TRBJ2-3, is GAGVSQSPSNKVTEKGKDVELRCDPISGHTALYWYRQSLGQGLEFLIYFQGNSAPDKSGLPSDRFSAERTGGSVSTLTIQRTQQEDSAVYLCASSLDALPSTDTQYFGPGTRLTVL.

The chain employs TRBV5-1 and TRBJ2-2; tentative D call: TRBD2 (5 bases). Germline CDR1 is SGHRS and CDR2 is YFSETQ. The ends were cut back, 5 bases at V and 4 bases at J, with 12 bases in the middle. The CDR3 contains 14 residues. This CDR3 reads CASRMEAGTGELFF. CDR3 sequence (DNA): TGCGCCAGCAGGATGGAGGCGGGCACCGGGGAGCTGTTTTTT.

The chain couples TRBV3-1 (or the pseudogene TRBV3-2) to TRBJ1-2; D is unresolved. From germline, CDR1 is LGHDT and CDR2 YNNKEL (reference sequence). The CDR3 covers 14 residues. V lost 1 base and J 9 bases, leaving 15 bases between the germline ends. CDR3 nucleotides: TGTGCCAGCAGCCAAGTTAACCCCCCGGAGAGCTACACCTTC. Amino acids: CASSQVNPPESYTF.

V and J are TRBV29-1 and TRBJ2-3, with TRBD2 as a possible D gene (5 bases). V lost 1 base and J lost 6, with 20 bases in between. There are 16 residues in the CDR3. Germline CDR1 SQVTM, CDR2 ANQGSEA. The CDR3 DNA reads TGCAGCGTTGAAGCTCCCGGGGAAGGTTTCGGGGATACGCAGTATTTT. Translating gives CSVEAPGEGFGDTQYF.

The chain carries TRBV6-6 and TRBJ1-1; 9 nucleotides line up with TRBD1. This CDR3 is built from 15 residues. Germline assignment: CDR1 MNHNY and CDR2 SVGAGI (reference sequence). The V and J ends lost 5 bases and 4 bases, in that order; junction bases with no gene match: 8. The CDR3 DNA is TGTGCCAGCAGTCAACAGGGGGCGCCCGGCACTGAAGCTTTCTTT. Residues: CASSQQGAPGTEAFF.

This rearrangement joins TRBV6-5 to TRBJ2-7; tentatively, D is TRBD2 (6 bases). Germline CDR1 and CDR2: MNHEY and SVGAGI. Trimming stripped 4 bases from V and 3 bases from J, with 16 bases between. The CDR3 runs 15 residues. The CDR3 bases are TGTGCCAGCAGTTCCTCACCGGGAGACCTCTACGAGCAGTACTTC. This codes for CASSSSPGDLYEQYF.